A single T cell receptor beta chain is shown here with its context. Its cognate antigen is unknown. This entry belongs to a study of a mutant IDH1 vaccine in newly diagnosed glioma. Measured with immunoSEQ multiplex PCR; TCRdb has only the in-frame clones, and not every one. The table shows tens of thousands of clones, with approximately 75% occurring only once. As to time point: week 47, end of study. With topical imiquimod, each dose of the vaccine consisted of 300 ug of mutant IDH1 20-mer peptide. Vaccinations, eight in total, occurred in weeks 1, 3, 5, 7, 11, 15, 19, 23. Trimming shortened V by 1 base and J by 2 bases, and 8 bases separated the two germline ends. The CDR3 is 14 amino acids. Germline assignment: CDR1 SGDLS and CDR2 YYNGEE.

The source is a man over 45 with glioma. The chain links TRBV9 to TRBJ2-3; D unclear. The sequences come from PBMCs, collected from a glioma patient whose treatment included an IDH1 peptide vaccine. The CDR3 coding sequence is TGTGCCAGCAGCGTATCCCTCTCCACAGATACGCAGTATTTT. Encoded protein: CASSVSLSTDTQYF.